The 26 T cell receptor beta chains below were found in one sample sequenced in a study of regulatory T cells in long-lasting Graves disease. Construction of the TCR beta libraries employed iRepertoire HTBI primers in conjunction with Arm-PCR of CDR3 regions. TCRdb reanalysed the multiplex PCR reads using MiXCR and keeps one entry per CDR3 protein. The sample has a few hundred thousand distinct CDR3 sequences, more than 20% seen once. Time point defined: persistent/refractory GD, antithyroid drugs over 5 years with positive TRAb. RNA extracted from PBMCs served as the sequencing template. The sample here was peripheral blood mononuclear cells (PBMCs), taken when the disease was refractory, from a patient treated with antithyroid drugs. These receptors were taken from a woman aged 40-49 years with Graves disease.

This sequence joins TRBV5-1 and TRBJ1-1, with 7 nucleotides matching TRBD1. Germline V gene data show CDR1 as SGHRS and CDR2 as YFSETQ. The CDR3 is 14 amino acids. V gave up 3 bases and J gave up 5 bases; unmatched junction bases: 7. DNA for the CDR3: TGCGCCAGCAGCTCGTTTACAGGGGAAACTGAAGCTTTCTTT. It encodes CASSSFTGETEAFF.

The gene calls are TRBV20-1 and TRBJ1-3; weak D call: TRBD1 (6 bases). The CDR3 loop spans 13 amino acids. Trimming cost V 5 bases and J 1 base, with 9 bases left between them. CDR1 DFQATT and CDR2 SNEGSKA come from the germline V gene (reference sequence). CDR3 protein: CSAPGVSGNTIYF. DNA of the CDR3: TGCAGTGCTCCAGGGGTGTCTGGAAACACCATATATTTT.

This clonotype was seen a handful of times. V is TRBV5-6 and J is TRBJ2-5; D uncertain. CDR3 length equals 16 residues. Looked up from germline, CDR1 is SGHDT and CDR2 is YYEEEE. Trimming removed 2 bases from V and 0 bases from J, with 14 bases in between. The CDR3 nucleotides read TGTGCCAGCAGCTTTTCTTTGCGGTTGTACCAAGAGACCCAGTACTTC. The encoded protein is CASSFSLRLYQETQYF.

This clonotype has a handful of counts. V usage is TRBV19 and J usage is TRBJ1-1; a weak D match, TRBD1 (5 bases). Trimming stripped 4 bases from V and 3 bases from J, with 15 bases between. The CDR3 consists of 15 residues. The germline gives CDR1 LNHDA, CDR2 SQIVND (reference sequence). The CDR3 sequence is CASSTTVSRDTEAFF. The CDR3 DNA reads TGTGCCAGTAGTACAACAGTAAGCAGGGACACTGAAGCTTTCTTT.

The chain recombines TRBV20-1 with TRBJ2-5; 7 positions agree with TRBD2. The germline V gene encodes CDR1 DFQATT and CDR2 SNEGSKA (reference sequence). After removal of 7 bases from V and 4 bases from J, the junction contained 9 bases not matched to a gene. The CDR3 length is 13 residues. Here the CDR3 reads CSGLVTSRETQYF. The CDR3 DNA reads TGCAGTGGCCTCGTGACTAGCAGAGAGACCCAGTACTTC.

V usage is TRBV7-2 and J usage is TRBJ2-1; no definite D call. The CDR3 loop spans 16 amino acids. The V end lost 4 bases, the J end lost 2 bases, and 15 bases lay between the germline ends. Germline V gene data show CDR1 as SGHTA and CDR2 as FQGNSA. The DNA of the CDR3 is TGTGCCAGCAGCTCCGTTGCGGCAGGACCCTACAATGAGCAGTTCTTC. It codes for CASSSVAAGPYNEQFF.

This clonotype was seen repeatedly, ten times or more. V is TRBV20-1 and J is TRBJ2-5; 8 nucleotides match TRBD2. The CDR3 is 15 amino acids. Germline CDR1 reads DFQATT; CDR2 reads SNEGSKA (reference sequence). Trimming removed 6 bases from V and 0 bases from J; junction bases left unmatched: 9. The CDR3 bases are TGCAGTGCGCCGGGGGCTAGCGGGTACCAAGAGACCCAGTACTTC. Protein sequence: CSAPGASGYQETQYF.

This clonotype was found a few times. V gene TRBV6-1 combines with J gene TRBJ2-7; TRBD1 agrees at 10 bases. V shed 8 bases and J 3 bases; nucleotides not matched to a gene: 10. The CDR3 length is 15 residues. From germline, CDR1 is MNHNS and CDR2 SASEGT. The CDR3 sequence is CASGRPGQGSYEQYF. The CDR3 region has the DNA TGTGCCAGCGGCCGACCGGGACAGGGGAGCTACGAGCAGTACTTC.

V and J are TRBV28 and TRBJ1-4; unclear D gene. Germline V gene sequence: CDR1 MDHEN, CDR2 SYDVKM. Trimming cost V 5 bases and J 11 bases, with 24 bases left between them. The CDR3 is 16 residues long. CDR3 residues: CASSPSAAGEHGKLFF. In DNA, the CDR3 is TGTGCCAGCAGTCCCTCTGCAGCGGGAGAACATGGGAAACTGTTTTTT.

This clonotype was seen only once. This chain uses TRBV28 with TRBJ1-2; unclear D gene. V lost 7 bases, J lost 4 bases, and 19 bases lay in between. The germline gives CDR1 MDHEN, CDR2 SYDVKM. The CDR3 spans 15 residues. Here the CDR3 DNA reads TGTGCCAGCACTCTCCCACTGGGGAGAGGCTATGGCTACACCTTC. It is translated as CASTLPLGRGYGYTF.

This clonotype occurred a few times. The chain employs TRBV5-1 and TRBJ2-6; 7 nucleotides line up with TRBD2. The V gene's germline CDR1 is SGHRS and CDR2 YFSETQ. This CDR3 has 14 amino acids. After removal of 5 bases from V and 2 bases from J, the junction contained 1 base not matched to a gene. DNA of the CDR3: TGCGCCAGCAGTGGGGGGGCTGGGGCCAACGTCCTGACTTTC. Translation gives CASSGGAGANVLTF.

This chain joins TRBV7-2 and TRBJ2-1, with a possible D match to TRBD1 (7 bases). With 3 bases removed from V and 6 bases from J, the gap between germline ends came to 21 bases. The germline gives CDR1 SGHTA, CDR2 FQGNSA. CDR3 length: 17 amino acids. CDR3 DNA sequence: TGTGCCAGCAGCTTGCGCCACCAGGCGGGACAGCCCAATGAGCAGTTCTTC. It is translated as CASSLRHQAGQPNEQFF.

This clonotype was detected many times. The chain recombines TRBV28 with TRBJ2-4, with 7 bases identical to TRBD1. Germline V gene lookup returns CDR1 MDHEN and CDR2 SYDVKM. V gave up 6 bases and J gave up 0 bases; unmatched junction bases: 8. This CDR3 is 16 amino acids long. Written as DNA, the CDR3 is TGTGCCAGCAGCCGAGGGACAGCCAAAGCCAAAAACATTCAGTACTTC. Translation gives CASSRGTAKAKNIQYF.

For this clonotype: One junction end disagrees with the germline gene, perhaps due to a read error. The chain carries TRBV27 and TRBJ1-4; D is ambiguous. The CDR3 runs 14 residues. The germline CDR1 and CDR2 sequences are MNHEY and SMNVEV (reference sequence). As DNA, the CDR3 is TGTGCCAGCAGTTTATGGGCGGCTAACGAAAAACTGTTTTTT. Protein: CASSLWAANEKLFF.

This clonotype has ten or more counts. This sequence joins TRBV7-8 and TRBJ2-5; 11 bases fit TRBD2. Germline-derived CDR1 and CDR2 are SGHVS and FQNEAQ. Trimming took 8 bases from V and 4 from J; bases not matched to a gene: 12. This CDR3 is 16 amino acids long. CDR3 in DNA: TGTGCCAGCGGCGGGCTAGCGGGAGGAGTGATAGAGACCCAGTACTTC. It codes for CASGGLAGGVIETQYF.

As for this clonotype: Relative to the germline gene, one junction end is altered; a read error may explain this. This chain joins TRBV6-8 and TRBJ1-1; TRBD1 is a possible D gene (5 bases). This CDR3 is built from 13 residues. Germline V lookup: CDR1 MNHGY, CDR2 SAAAGT. CDR3 sequence: CAGSGPGRGEAFF. CDR3 DNA: TGCGCCGGCAGTGGGCCAGGGAGAGGTGAAGCTTTCTTT.

This clonotype was counted a few times. The J gene is TRBJ1-1, the V gene TRBV20-1; D might be TRBD1 (6 bases). The CDR3 length is 18 residues. Germline lookup yields CDR1 DFQATT and CDR2 SNEGSKA (reference sequence). The V end was cut by 3 bases, the J end by 3 bases, with 26 bases between. The chain's CDR3 is CSASRQGLWGKMDTEAFF. In nucleotides, the CDR3 is TGCAGTGCTAGTCGCCAGGGGCTCTGGGGCAAAATGGACACTGAAGCTTTCTTT.

Ten or more counts support this clonotype. The chain couples TRBV10-3 to TRBJ1-2; weak D call: TRBD1 (5 bases). Germline assignment: CDR1 ENHRY and CDR2 SYGVKD. The CDR3 length is 13 residues. Trimming took off 0 bases at V and 6 bases at J, with 8 bases between the two ends. CDR3 in DNA: TGTGCCATCAGTGAGTCTGGGGCAGATGGCTACACCTTC. Translated: CAISESGADGYTF.

The genes are TRBV11-2 and TRBJ1-1; 7 nucleotides line up with TRBD1. Germline CDR1 and CDR2: SGHAT and FQNNGV. This CDR3 is 13 amino acids long. The V gene end was trimmed by 1 base and the J gene end by 8 bases; junction bases not matched to a gene: 4. The CDR3 protein is CASSLVPGGEAFF. CDR3 DNA sequence: TGTGCCAGCAGCTTAGTCCCAGGGGGAGAAGCTTTCTTT.

The chain recombines TRBV10-2 with TRBJ1-5, with 7 bases identical to TRBD1. With V trimmed by 9 bases and J by 2 bases, 10 bases remained unmatched. Germline CDR1 WSHSY, CDR2 SAAADI. The CDR3 covers 15 residues. The CDR3 loop reads CASSPGGLGNQPQHF. DNA for the CDR3: TGCGCCAGTTCACCAGGGGGGTTAGGCAATCAGCCCCAGCATTTT.

This clonotype was detected only a few times. The chain joins TRBV28 to TRBJ2-3; D may correspond to TRBD1 or TRBD2 (5 bases each). Germline V gene sequence: CDR1 MDHEN, CDR2 SYDVKM. Trimming left V 7 bases short and J 6 bases short, with 14 bases between. This CDR3 comprises 13 residues. CDR3 bases: TGTGCCAGCAACCGCCCGGGGACGGATACGCAGTATTTT. It translates to CASNRPGTDTQYF.

This clonotype was seen ten or more times. The chain has TRBV27 and TRBJ2-7; 8 bases are shared with TRBD1. The CDR3 covers 16 residues. J lost 0 bases, V lost 7 bases, and 11 bases had no gene match. The germline V gene has CDR1 MNHEY and CDR2 SMNVEV (reference sequence). CDR3: CASKNGRGQGSYEQYF. The CDR3 coding sequence is TGTGCCAGCAAGAACGGCAGGGGGCAGGGCTCCTACGAGCAGTACTTC.

This clonotype was found many times. This rearrangement joins TRBV28 to TRBJ2-7; 12 bases agree with TRBD2. CDR3 length equals 15 residues. Germline CDR1 reads MDHEN; CDR2 reads SYDVKM. V gave up 2 bases and J gave up 2 bases; unmatched junction bases: 1. The CDR3 bases are TGTGCCAGCAGTTTACGACTAGCGGGGGCCTACGAGCAGTACTTC. The encoded protein is CASSLRLAGAYEQYF.

This clonotype was recorded a few times. This chain joins TRBV7-6 and TRBJ1-1, with 7 bases lining up with TRBD1. The CDR3 extends over 16 amino acids. Germline lookup yields CDR1 SGHVS and CDR2 FNYEAQ. V gave up 3 bases and J gave up 6 bases; unmatched junction bases: 13. CDR3 bases: TGTGCCAGCAGCTTCTTTTCGGGCAGGGGGGTACCTGAAGCTTTCTTT. Amino acid sequence: CASSFFSGRGVPEAFF.

This rearrangement joins TRBV9 to TRBJ1-4, with a tentative D call TRBD1 (5 bases). V was pared by 4 bases and J by 7 bases, with 17 bases between. This CDR3 contains 15 residues. CDR1 is SGDLS and CDR2 is YYNGEE in the germline V gene. The CDR3 nucleotides are TGTGCCAGCAGCTACCTTGGGAGGGGAGGTGAAAAACTGTTTTTT. Translation: CASSYLGRGGEKLFF. The variable domain in full, with the rest retrieved from reference TRBV9 and TRBJ1-4, is DSGVTQTPKHLITATGQRVTLRCSPRSGDLSVYWYQQSLDQGLQFLIQYYNGEERAKGNILERFSAQQFPDLHSELNLSSLELGDSALYFCASSYLGRGGEKLFFGSGTQLSVL.

V gene TRBV27 combines with J gene TRBJ1-5; D is possibly TRBD1 (6 bases). The germline gives CDR1 MNHEY, CDR2 SMNVEV (reference sequence). The length of the CDR3 is 16 residues. Trimming took off 5 bases at V and 5 bases at J, with 19 bases between the two ends. The CDR3 is CASSPPTGANHQPQHF. The CDR3 DNA reads TGTGCCAGCAGTCCCCCGACAGGAGCTAACCATCAGCCCCAGCATTTT.